This paragraph covers one T cell receptor (beta chain) sequence. This record belongs to a study of shared clonotypes between healthy human individuals. Data came from immunoSEQ multiplex PCR; TCRdb stores just in-frame clones and leaves some out. The sample includes about 750,000 clones, around 92% seen only once; the top ten take less than 25%. V was shortened by 2 bases and J by 8 bases, with 15 bases between the two germline ends. Germline-derived CDR1 and CDR2 are MDHEN and SYDVKM. CDR3 length equals 15 residues. Terminally differentiated effector memory CD45RA+ cells were excluded from the naive CD8 cells, which were CD45RO-negative and positively selected for CCR7.

This sequence originates from a man between 25 and 39 years old in good health. The sequencing sample was made of naive CD8+ T cells sorted from blood. The chain has TRBV28 and TRBJ1-4; D unresolved. CDR3 nucleotide sequence: TGTGCCAGCAGTTTACAGCGGGCCCTGACGGAAAAACTGTTTTTT. Its translation is CASSLQRALTEKLFF. Supplemented by reference TRBV28 and TRBJ1-4, the full variable domain reads DVKVTQSSRYLVKRTGEKVFLECVQDMDHENMFWYRQDPGLGLRLIYFSYDVKMKEKGDIPEGYSVSREKKERFSLILESASTNQTSMYLCASSLQRALTEKLFFGSGTQLSVL.